Ten or more counts support the clone carrying this T cell receptor beta chain. The antigen is undetermined. V lost 4 bases to trimming and J lost 4 bases, with 11 bases between them. The CDR3 consists of 14 residues. Germline CDR1 LGHNA, CDR2 YSLEER. This entry belongs to a study of T-cell memory formation after mild COVID-19. Study-wide findings and caveats: Specificity for SARS-CoV-2 was not confirmed among the second-wave clones peaking on day 37. Mainly in CM and EM were contracting CD4+ clones; CD8+ were in EMRA. The study detected some responding clones in pre-infection memory, suggesting cross-reactive memory joined.

A single record per CDR3 protein comes from TCRdb applying MiXCR to the 5' RACE reads. There are 80,000 to 95,000 distinct CDR3 sequences in the sample; approximately 25% occur only once, and under 55% lies in the top ten. The clonotype originates from a man between 18 and 29 years old who had mild COVID-19 (a few samples of this study predate the infection). Cell type and time point are not known. This sequence joins TRBV4-3 and TRBJ2-1; maybe TRBD1 (6 bases). Source material: PBMCs or a T cell subset sorted from them (not recorded which). CDR3 residues: CASSRRGRYNEQFF. The CDR3 DNA sequence: TGCGCCAGCAGCCGCAGGGGTCGGTACAATGAGCAGTTCTTC.